A selection of T cell receptor beta chains follows, all from one sample in a study of breast tumors, draining lymph nodes, adjacent tissues. MiXCR, applied by TCRdb to the multiplex PCR reads, yields one record per CDR3 protein. The sample lists around 130,000 distinct CDR3 sequences, approximately 32% occurring once. Source material: axillary lymph node tissue. The receptors come from a female donor with breast cancer. Some clones in this sample may be carry-over from other donors' samples. The CDR3 runs from the conserved cysteine through the conserved F or W. A D gene is named only where the DNA matches it firmly. Only some rows state a clone size, as once, few, many or a class for expanded clones.

d_gene	j_gene	v_gene	abundance	CDR3nt	CDR3aa
-	TRBJ2-1	TRBV19	many	TGTGCCAGTAGTACCAGTTCCCGGGGCAATGAGCAGTTCTTC	CASSTSSRGNEQFF
-	TRBJ2-3	TRBV20-1	many	TGCAGTGCTACGACAGGGTGGGGGGACGACACAGATACGCAGTATTTT	CSATTGWGDDTDTQYF
-	TRBJ1-5	TRBV6-5	once	TGTGCCAGCGGTTCCACCCTGGATAGCAATCAGCCCCAGCATTTT	CASGSTLDSNQPQHF
-	TRBJ2-7	TRBV5-4	many	TGTGCCACCCCTCTCGGGGGAAAAGGGTCCTACGAGCAGTACTTC	CATPLGGKGSYEQYF
-	TRBJ2-7	TRBV20-1	many	TGCAGTGCTGAAAGCAGACCCTACTACGAGCAGTACTTC	CSAESRPYYEQYF
TRBD2	TRBJ2-1	TRBV28	-	TGTGCCAGCAGTTCAATAGCGGGGGGGCTGTACAATGAGCAGTTCTTC	CASSSIAGGLYNEQFF
-	TRBJ1-1	TRBV28	-	TGTGCCAGCAGTTTTCTTACAGCGAATGAAGCTTTCTTT	CASSFLTANEAFF
TRBD2	TRBJ2-1	TRBV29-1	-	TGCAGCACCATAGCGGGAGGGGGTAATGAGCAGTTCTTC	CSTIAGGGNEQFF
TRBD1	TRBJ2-7	TRBV11-2	-	TGTGCCAGCAGCTTAGTGGCAGGGGGCCACTACGAGCAGTACTTC	CASSLVAGGHYEQYF
-	TRBJ1-4	TRBV7-9	-	TGTGCCAGCAGCTTATTCACAGGGACTACTGAAAAACTGCTTTTT	CASSLFTGTTEKLLF
-	TRBJ1-6	TRBV10-3	once	TGTGCCATCAGTGATAACCTATATTCACCCCTCCACTTT	CAISDNLYSPLHF
-	TRBJ1-5	TRBV27	many	TGTGCCAGCAGTGCCAGGACAACCAATCAGCCCCAGCATTTT	CASSARTTNQPQHF
-	TRBJ1-5	TRBV2	many	TGTGCCAGCGGGTCAGGGAGGAGGGATCAGCCCCAGCATTTT	CASGSGRRDQPQHF
TRBD2	TRBJ2-3	TRBV20-1	-	TGCAGTGCTACACTAGCGGGGGGGCTGCAAGATACGCAGTATTTT	CSATLAGGLQDTQYF
TRBD2	TRBJ2-3	TRBV29-1	-	TGCAGCCAGGCGGGGGGCGACACAGATACGCAGTATTTT	CSQAGGDTDTQYF
-	TRBJ1-5	TRBV7-3	many	TGTGCCAGCAGCTTAACGGGCGGGGTTGGTCAGCCCCAGCATTTT	CASSLTGGVGQPQHF
-	TRBJ1-3	TRBV20-1	-	TGCAGTGCTGGTTCAACTAGCGGGGGTGAGACCATATATTTT	CSAGSTSGGETIYF
TRBD1	TRBJ2-6	TRBV9	-	TGTGCCAGCAGCGTGTTAACAGGGGGTTCCGGGGCCAACGTCCTGACTTTC	CASSVLTGGSGANVLTF
-	TRBJ1-6	TRBV28	many	TGTGCCAGCTATGCTAGTTTCTCCTATAATTCACCCCTCCACTTT	CASYASFSYNSPLHF
-	TRBJ2-5	TRBV6-1	few	TGTGCCAGCCACGCCTCGGCAGGGCAAGAGACCCAGTACTTC	CASHASAGQETQYF
TRBD1	TRBJ1-6	TRBV11-2	-	TGTGCCAGCAGCTTAGGACAGGGGTCGGATAATTCACCCCTCCACTTT	CASSLGQGSDNSPLHF
-	TRBJ2-5	TRBV5-1	few	TGCGCCAGCAGCTCAGACGCCCGGGTGGACACCCAGTACTTC	CASSSDARVDTQYF
-	TRBJ1-1	TRBV7-8	-	TGTGCCAGCAGCCGGACGAACACTGAAGCTTTCTTT	CASSRTNTEAFF
-	TRBJ1-2	TRBV11-3	few	TGTGCCAGCAGCTTAGGTCGCGGCTATGGCTACACCTTC	CASSLGRGYGYTF
TRBD1	TRBJ2-1	TRBV24-1	-	TGTGCCACCAGTGGAGGACAGGAGCCAGGCAATGAGCAGTTCTTC	CATSGGQEPGNEQFF
-	TRBJ2-7	TRBV6-5	few	TGTGCCAGCAGTCACTCAGGGACTCTTTTCTACGAGCAGTACTTC	CASSHSGTLFYEQYF
TRBD1	TRBJ1-3	TRBV6-5	many	TGTGCCAGCAGTCCCCTCCGGGACAGGGGTGGTGGAAACACCATATATTTT	CASSPLRDRGGGNTIYF
-	TRBJ1-2	TRBV20-1	many	TGCAGTGCTACCTCCGGGTCCCGACCTGGCTACACCTTC	CSATSGSRPGYTF
TRBD2	TRBJ2-7	TRBV20-1	-	TGCAGTGCCTACTATCTAGCGGGAGGCCTTCCAGAGCAGTACTTC	CSAYYLAGGLPEQYF
TRBD1	TRBJ2-1	TRBV12-3/TRBV12-4	many	TGTGCCAGCACCGGGACAGGGGGTGACAATGAGCAGTTCTTC	CASTGTGGDNEQFF
TRBD1	TRBJ2-4	TRBV6-5	few	TGTGCCAGCAGTAGATGGCCGGGACAGGGGATAAACATTCAGTACTTC	CASSRWPGQGINIQYF
-	TRBJ1-1	TRBV6-4	-	TGTGCCAGCCGCTGGGAAGTGAACACTGAAGCTTTCTTT	CASRWEVNTEAFF
-	TRBJ1-1	TRBV18	-	TGTGCCAGCTCACCACCCCACAGAATGAACACTGAAGCTTTCTTT	CASSPPHRMNTEAFF
-	TRBJ1-2	TRBV29-1	many	TGCAGCGTCCTTCGCAGGGACCTCGGCTATGGCTACACCTTC	CSVLRRDLGYGYTF
TRBD1	TRBJ1-2	TRBV5-8	many	TGTGCCAGCAGGCCAGGACAGGTTACTAACTATGGCTACACCTTC	CASRPGQVTNYGYTF
-	TRBJ1-2	TRBV29-1	many	TGCAGCGTGGGGGGGCATAACTATGGCTACACCTTC	CSVGGHNYGYTF
TRBD1	TRBJ1-5	TRBV7-2	once	TGTGCCAGCAGCTTACGAGGGGGCGATCAGCCCCAGCATTTT	CASSLRGGDQPQHF
TRBD2	TRBJ2-5	TRBV5-1	many	TGCGCCAGCAGCCAACGCTCCGCGGGGGTTGAAGAGACCCAGTACTTC	CASSQRSAGVEETQYF
-	TRBJ1-1	TRBV7-9	-	TGTGCCAGCAGCTTCTATATTAACGAAGGAGCTTTCTTT	CASSFYINEGAFF
-	TRBJ2-1	TRBV11-2	many	TGTGCCAGCAGCTTACAACGGGGACCTGGCAATGAGCAGTTCTTC	CASSLQRGPGNEQFF
-	TRBJ2-7	TRBV28	many	TGTGCCAGCAGTACCCTTAGCTACGAGCAGTACTTC	CASSTLSYEQYF
TRBD1	TRBJ1-3	TRBV4-3	many	TGCGCCAGCAGCCCCCAACAGGGGCTATCTGGAAACACCATATATTTT	CASSPQQGLSGNTIYF
-	TRBJ2-1	TRBV28	few	TGTGCCAGCAGTCAGACCAGGGGCGGGGGGCAGTTCTTC	CASSQTRGGGQFF
-	TRBJ2-3	TRBV7-3	-	TGTGCCAGCAGCCCAAGCCGCGGGACTGGCGGCACAGATACGCAGTATTTT	CASSPSRGTGGTDTQYF
-	TRBJ2-2	TRBV20-1	many	TGCAGTGCTAGAGTTCGCCAAGGCGGGGCCGCGAACACCGGGGAGCTGTTTTTT	CSARVRQGGAANTGELFF
-	TRBJ1-5	TRBV7-3	-	TGTGCCAGCAGCTTTCGCGGACCGACCCAGGGCAATCAGCCCCAGCATTTT	CASSFRGPTQGNQPQHF
TRBD1	TRBJ1-1	TRBV6-4	-	TGTGCCAGCAGGATGGACAGGGATAGGAACACTGAAGCTTTCTTT	CASRMDRDRNTEAFF
-	TRBJ2-5	TRBV18	many	TGTGCCAGCTCACCGAGCCAAGAGACCCAGTACTTC	CASSPSQETQYF
TRBD1	TRBJ1-5	TRBV4-2	many	TGTGCCAGCAGTAGGGGGCAGGACGCCCAGCCCCAGCATTTT	CASSRGQDAQPQHF